The 27 T cell receptor beta chains below come from one sample, sequenced in a study of blood T cell repertoires in COVID-19 (dated by TCRdb to about 2020). The library relied on the immunoSEQ multiplex PCR assay. TCRdb stores this immuneACCESS table with in-frame sequences only. Part of the clones is absent; in the studies checked, under half of the shortfall reflects unresolved V genes, and no reason is known for the rest. The sample has tens of thousands of clones on record, about 81% of them singletons. The top ten clones comprise 9% to 9.5% of the sample. Sequenced: peripheral blood. The receptors were gathered from a human donor in a cohort sampled during active COVID-19.

V is TRBV4-3 and J is TRBJ2-1; possibly TRBD2 for D (6 bases). Per the germline V gene, CDR1 is LGHNA and CDR2 is YSLEER. V lost 2 bases and J lost 7, with 12 bases in between. The CDR3 consists of 14 residues. The CDR3 sequence: CASSQLPGGNEQFF. The CDR3 bases are TGCGCCAGCAGCCAACTCCCTGGGGGGAATGAGCAGTTCTTC.

The CDR3 loop reads CASSQDKRSGEQFF. DNA of the CDR3: TGCGCCAGCAGCCAAGACAAAAGAAGCGGTGAGCAGTTCTTC. The rearrangement links TRBV4-1 to TRBJ2-1; D possibly corresponds to TRBD2 (5 bases). V gave up 0 bases and J gave up 9 bases, with 12 bases separating them. CDR1 and CDR2 (germline): MGHRA, YSYEKL. The CDR3 sequence is 14 residues long.

This clone has just one count. The rearrangement uses TRBV19 and TRBJ2-1, with 9 bases fitting TRBD2. V lost 3 bases, J lost 4 bases, and 4 bases stayed unmatched. Germline loops: CDR1 LNHDA, CDR2 SQIVND (reference sequence). This CDR3 spans 15 amino acids. CDR3 DNA: TGTGCCAGTAGTATTTCAGCGGGAGGATACAATGAGCAGTTCTTC. It yields the protein CASSISAGGYNEQFF.

This clone was detected once. The chain couples TRBV28 to TRBJ2-7, with TRBD2 matching 7 bases. J lost 2 bases, V lost 8 bases, and 15 bases had no gene match. CDR1 and CDR2 from the germline V gene are MDHEN and SYDVKM. CDR3 size: 16 residues. CDR3 bases: TGTGCCAGCGGGGGGGATGGCGGCACCGTACCCTACGAGCAGTACTTC. Translation gives CASGGDGGTVPYEQYF.

This chain links TRBV4-3 with TRBJ2-7, with D perhaps TRBD1 (7 bases). This CDR3 has 18 residues. The germline gives CDR1 LGHNA, CDR2 YSLEER. Between the trimmed V and J ends, which lost 0 bases and 0 bases, there was a span of 18 bases. The DNA of the CDR3 is TGCGCCAGCAGCCAAGATCGGGTTCAGGGGGGACTCTCCTACGAGCAGTACTTC. Amino acid sequence: CASSQDRVQGGLSYEQYF.

This sequence joins TRBV28 and TRBJ2-1, with TRBD2 identical over 11 bases. V gave up 7 bases and J gave up 7 bases; unmatched junction bases: 9. This CDR3 has 15 amino acids. Looked up from germline, CDR1 is MDHEN and CDR2 is SYDVKM. The chain's CDR3 is CASINSGRARNEQFF. The CDR3 bases are TGTGCCAGCATTAATAGCGGGAGGGCCAGGAATGAGCAGTTCTTC.

The chain joins TRBV19 to TRBJ1-5; 9 nucleotides line up with TRBD1. CDR1 and CDR2 from the germline V gene are LNHDA and SQIVND (reference sequence). CDR3 length equals 17 residues. V shed 4 bases, J shed 0 bases, and the junction held 7 bases outside the gene matches. DNA for the CDR3: TGTGCCAGTAGTACGACAGGGGGGGGTAATAGCAATCAGCCCCAGCATTTT. This gives the protein CASSTTGGGNSNQPQHF.

The chain recombines TRBV9 with TRBJ2-5; 8 nucleotides align to TRBD2. CDR3 length equals 16 residues. Trimming took 4 bases from V and 3 from J; bases not matched to a gene: 11. Germline V gene lookup returns CDR1 SGDLS and CDR2 YYNGEE. The CDR3 loop reads CASSRLDGTREETQYF. The CDR3 nucleotides are TGTGCCAGCAGCAGACTTGACGGGACTAGGGAAGAGACCCAGTACTTC.

The chain joins TRBV6-6 to TRBJ1-5, with 10 positions matching TRBD1. V lost 5 bases to trimming and J lost 6 bases; unmatched junction nucleotides: 7. The CDR3 runs to 15 residues. Germline V gives CDR1 MNHNY, CDR2 SVGAGI (reference sequence). The CDR3 is CASSRDRGGGQPQHF. CDR3 coding DNA: TGTGCCAGCAGTCGGGACAGGGGAGGGGGTCAGCCCCAGCATTTT.

This clone has just one count. The V and J genes are TRBV28 and TRBJ2-7; TRBD2 matches at 11 bases. V dropped 3 bases and J dropped 1; count of bases not matched to a gene: 5. Germline V gene sequence: CDR1 MDHEN, CDR2 SYDVKM. The CDR3 loop spans 16 amino acids. The CDR3 nucleotides are TGTGCCAGCAGTTTGGGCACTAGCGGGAGTTCCTACGAGCAGTACTTC. As protein: CASSLGTSGSSYEQYF.

This clone appeared a few times. This rearrangement joins TRBV9 to TRBJ1-1; no reliable D call. The CDR3 covers 14 residues. Trimming cost V 0 bases and J 10 bases, with 16 bases left between them. Per germline, CDR1 SGDLS and CDR2 YYNGEE. The chain's CDR3 is CASSVGGGTRGAFF. CDR3 sequence (DNA): TGTGCCAGCAGCGTAGGAGGAGGCACCCGTGGAGCTTTCTTT.

The chain links TRBV7-9 to TRBJ2-5, with 9 bases aligning to TRBD2. This CDR3 has 16 residues. Germline V CDR1 and CDR2: SEHNR, FQNEAQ (reference sequence). V trimming: 5 bases; J trimming: 5 bases; junction bases outside the gene matches: 12. The CDR3 is CASSTHTREGRETQYF. DNA of the CDR3: TGTGCCAGCAGCACCCATACGCGGGAGGGCCGGGAGACCCAGTACTTC.

The rearrangement joins TRBV11-2 to TRBJ2-5; D unresolved. The CDR3 has 15 amino acids. The V gene's germline CDR1 is SGHAT and CDR2 FQNNGV. The V and J ends lost 5 bases and 0 bases respectively, with 13 bases between them. CDR3 amino acids: CASSVILANQETQYF. DNA of the CDR3: TGTGCCAGCAGCGTTATCTTAGCAAACCAAGAGACCCAGTACTTC.

This clone was seen once. V and J are TRBV5-1 and TRBJ2-3, with a possible D match to TRBD2 (6 bases). The CDR3 covers 15 residues. The V end was cut by 0 bases, the J end by 5 bases, with 13 bases between. Germline V gives CDR1 SGHRS, CDR2 YFSETQ. The CDR3 DNA reads TGCGCCAGCAGCTTGGGGAGGGGATCAGGAGATACGCAGTATTTT. Its protein is CASSLGRGSGDTQYF.

The rearrangement links TRBV30 to TRBJ1-1; a possible D gene is TRBD1 (6 bases). This CDR3 has 15 residues. The V end lost 3 bases, the J end lost 3 bases, and 17 bases lay between the germline ends. The germline V gene encodes CDR1 GTSNPN and CDR2 SVGIG (reference sequence). The CDR3, as DNA: TGTGCCTGGAGGCTTAAAGGGGGAGGGGACACTGAAGCTTTCTTT. It codes for CAWRLKGGGDTEAFF.

The chain uses TRBV5-1 and TRBJ2-3; TRBD2 aligns across 9 bases. CDR1 is SGHRS and CDR2 is YFSETQ in the germline V gene. Unmatched junction bases numbered 4, after V lost 0 bases and J lost 5 bases. The CDR3 consists of 15 residues. The CDR3 sequence is CASSLGSGSLDTQYF. CDR3 coding DNA: TGCGCCAGCAGCTTGGGTAGCGGGAGCCTAGATACGCAGTATTTT. Variable domain in full (rest from reference TRBV5-1 and TRBJ2-3): KAGVTQTPRYLIKTRGQQVTLSCSPISGHRSVSWYQQTPGQGLQFLFEYFSETQRNKGNFPGRFSGRQFSNSRSEMNVSTLELGDSALYLCASSLGSGSLDTQYFGPGTRLTVL.

In its sample, this clone was seen a few times. The chain links TRBV19 to TRBJ2-5; D might be TRBD2 (5 bases). Germline CDR1 is LNHDA and CDR2 is SQIVND (reference sequence). With 8 bases removed from V and 2 bases from J, the gap between germline ends came to 12 bases. CDR3 length: 13 amino acids. The CDR3 nucleotides read TGTGCCAGTCTTGGCCGGGATCAAGAGACCCAGTACTTC. Translation gives CASLGRDQETQYF.

V gene TRBV9 combines with J gene TRBJ2-7; D perhaps matches TRBD1 (5 bases). V shed 0 bases and J shed 4 bases, with 11 bases lying between them. Germline V gives CDR1 SGDLS, CDR2 YYNGEE. The CDR3 has 14 amino acids. The CDR3 DNA sequence: TGTGCCAGCAGCGTAGGCCAGGGTCGATACGAGCAGTACTTC. Encoded protein: CASSVGQGRYEQYF. The whole variable domain, remainder taken from reference TRBV9 and TRBJ2-7, is DSGVTQTPKHLITATGQRVTLRCSPRSGDLSVYWYQQSLDQGLQFLIQYYNGEERAKGNILERFSAQQFPDLHSELNLSSLELGDSALYFCASSVGQGRYEQYFGPGTRLTVT.

The chain combines TRBV7-9 with TRBJ2-5; D might be TRBD1 (6 bases). Deletions cut 1 base from V and 2 bases from J, with 11 bases between. CDR1 and CDR2 from the germline V gene are SEHNR and FQNEAQ (reference sequence). The CDR3 extends over 15 amino acids. In nucleotides, the CDR3 is TGTGCCAGCAGCTTAGGGGGGCCGACACAAGAGACCCAGTACTTC. It encodes CASSLGGPTQETQYF.

This clone appeared many times. The chain's CDR3 is CASSPGLAGDTQYF. CDR3 nucleotides: TGTGCCAGTAGTCCGGGACTAGCGGGAGATACGCAGTATTTT. The chain employs TRBV19 and TRBJ2-3; 12 nucleotides line up with TRBD2. Per germline, CDR1 LNHDA and CDR2 SQIVND (reference sequence). After removal of 5 bases from V and 5 bases from J, the junction contained 2 bases not matched to a gene. This CDR3 has 14 amino acids.

This clone appeared a single time. This chain links TRBV28 with TRBJ2-7, with TRBD1 identical over 9 bases. Germline CDR1 and CDR2: MDHEN and SYDVKM. The CDR3 totals 14 residues. J lost 1 base, V lost 3 bases, and 1 base had no gene match. CDR3 amino acids: CASSFGTGSYEQYF. In DNA, the CDR3 is TGTGCCAGCAGTTTCGGGACAGGGTCCTACGAGCAGTACTTC.

The rearrangement links TRBV24-1 to TRBJ2-7; 9 bases match TRBD1. The length of the CDR3 is 20 residues. Trimming took 9 bases from V and 3 from J; bases not matched to a gene: 26. Germline CDR1 is KGHDR and CDR2 is SFDVKD. The CDR3 DNA reads as TGTGCCACCCCCACCCGCTCGGGACAGGGAAAGGGTAAGCCCCGCTACGAGCAGTACTTC. Translation gives CATPTRSGQGKGKPRYEQYF.

The chain combines TRBV28 with TRBJ2-7, with TRBD1 matching over 8 bases. Germline CDR1 is MDHEN and CDR2 is SYDVKM. The CDR3 totals 14 residues. J was trimmed by 4 bases and V by 5 bases; bases with no gene match: 7. Here the CDR3 reads CASSPGQGMYEQYF. In nucleotides, the CDR3 is TGTGCCAGCAGTCCCGGACAGGGAATGTACGAGCAGTACTTC.

The chain combines TRBV7-9 with TRBJ1-1; the D gene is possibly TRBD1 (6 bases). Between the trimmed V and J ends, which lost 4 bases and 8 bases, there was a span of 14 bases. Per the germline V gene, CDR1 is SEHNR and CDR2 is FQNEAQ (reference sequence). The CDR3 loop spans 13 amino acids. DNA of the CDR3: TGTGCCAGCAGCTCGTCCATGGACAGCGAAGCTTTCTTT. The encoded protein is CASSSSMDSEAFF.

The chain employs TRBV24-1 and TRBJ1-1; 7 bases match TRBD1. After removal of 3 bases from V and 1 base from J, the junction contained 4 bases not matched to a gene. CDR3 length: 15 residues. Looked up from germline, CDR1 is KGHDR and CDR2 is SFDVKD. CDR3 protein: CATSDPSGGNTEAFF. The CDR3 bases are TGTGCCACCAGTGATCCATCAGGGGGGAACACTGAAGCTTTCTTT.

The chain couples TRBV5-4 to TRBJ2-7; TRBD1 matches at 7 bases. The germline gives CDR1 SGHNT, CDR2 YYREEE (reference sequence). With 4 bases clipped from V and 12 bases from J, the junction kept 13 bases outside the gene matches. The CDR3 sequence is 13 residues long. CDR3 nucleotide sequence: TGTGCCAGCAGCACCCCGCGTTCCGGGACAGCGTACTTC. Its translation: CASSTPRSGTAYF.

The chain combines TRBV28 with TRBJ2-7; 7 bases align to TRBD1. The germline V gene encodes CDR1 MDHEN and CDR2 SYDVKM. J lost 3 bases, V lost 6 bases, and 8 bases had no gene match. The CDR3 runs 14 residues. DNA of the CDR3: TGTGCCAGCAGCCCGGACAGGACCCACTACGAGCAGTACTTC. Translated, it gives CASSPDRTHYEQYF.